This T cell receptor beta chain is from a study of T cell responses to AZD1222 COVID-19 vaccine. Points from the study as a whole: Baseline seropositivity characterized only 5 or 6 AZD1222 recipients. The sample set comprised mostly white British donors with more females, and clonal diversity was possibly underestimated. All repertoire sampling was performed exclusively after the peak T cell response. Mapped onto spike, vaccine-associated CD4 TCRs spanned it and were dominant at 160-218 and 743-854.

Regarding this clone: Its antigen is currently unknown.

The V end lost 4 bases, the J end lost 0 bases, and 10 bases lay between the germline ends. Germline V gives CDR1 SGHRS, CDR2 YFSETQ. This CDR3 is 14 amino acids long. Some clones are missing from TCRdb's copy, which holds only in-frame ones; the method was immunoSEQ multiplex PCR. The sample gives more than 95,000 clones, over 75% of which show up once; approximately 5.4% is in the top ten. This sequence joins TRBV5-1 and TRBJ1-1; D is perhaps TRBD1 (6 bases). The source material was peripheral blood, sampled on day 0 of AZD1222 vaccination. The clonotype comes from an adult in good health. This CDR3 is CASSTQGMNTEAFF. The CDR3 nucleotides are TGCGCCAGCAGCACACAGGGCATGAACACTGAAGCTTTCTTT. Combining the CDR3 with reference TRBV5-1 and TRBJ1-1 gives the whole variable domain KAGVTQTPRYLIKTRGQQVTLSCSPISGHRSVSWYQQTPGQGLQFLFEYFSETQRNKGNFPGRFSGRQFSNSRSEMNVSTLELGDSALYLCASSTQGMNTEAFFGQGTRLTVV.